This passage covers 5 T cell receptor beta chains from one sample sequenced in a study of blood T cell repertoires in COVID-19. Some clones are missing from TCRdb's copy, which holds only in-frame ones; the method was immunoSEQ multiplex PCR. Of about 300,000 clones listed, over 80% are singletons. Sequencing was done on a sample of peripheral blood. The source is a woman aged 45-59 years with COVID-19, enrolled during active disease.

This sequence joins TRBV24-1 and TRBJ1-1, with 7 bases identical to TRBD1. Germline CDR1 reads KGHDR; CDR2 reads SFDVKD. There are 11 residues in the CDR3. After removal of 7 bases from V and 5 bases from J, the junction contained 0 bases not matched to a gene. The CDR3 region is CATRQGTEAFF. The DNA of the CDR3 is TGTGCCACCAGACAGGGGACTGAAGCTTTCTTT.

V gene TRBV5-5 combines with J gene TRBJ2-7, with 12 positions matching TRBD2. The germline gives CDR1 SGHKS, CDR2 YYEKEE (reference sequence). This CDR3 is 15 amino acids long. V trimming: 4 bases; J trimming: 3 bases; junction bases outside the gene matches: 5. CDR3 in DNA: TGTGCCAGCAGCGATAGACTAGCGGGAGTCTACGAGCAGTACTTC. Residues: CASSDRLAGVYEQYF. Filled out from reference TRBV5-5 and TRBJ2-7, the complete variable domain reads DAGVTQSPTHLIKTRGQQVTLRCSPISGHKSVSWYQQVLGQGPQFIFQYYEKEERGRGNFPDRFSARQFPNYSSELNVNALLLGDSALYLCASSDRLAGVYEQYFGPGTRLTVT.

The CDR3 sequence is CASSLNNRYEQYF. The CDR3 DNA reads as TGTGCCAGCAGCCTAAACAACAGGTACGAGCAGTACTTC. This chain uses TRBV11-2 with TRBJ2-7; D might be TRBD1 (5 bases). V was cut by 5 bases and J by 4 bases, with 12 bases left in between. Looked up from germline, CDR1 is SGHAT and CDR2 is FQNNGV. The CDR3 runs 13 residues.

This chain joins TRBV5-1 and TRBJ2-1, with 15 nucleotides matching TRBD2. Germline V CDR1 and CDR2: SGHRS, YFSETQ. J lost 9 bases, V lost 4 bases, and 11 bases had no gene match. CDR3 length equals 17 residues. The CDR3: CASSLGLAGGPVTEQFF. In DNA, the CDR3 is TGCGCCAGCAGCCTAGGACTAGCGGGAGGGCCTGTTACTGAGCAGTTCTTC.

The V and J genes are TRBV10-1 and TRBJ1-1; 10 nucleotides line up with TRBD1. V gave up 0 bases and J gave up 3 bases; unmatched junction bases: 4. The germline V gene has CDR1 WNHNN and CDR2 SYGVQD (reference sequence). The CDR3 has 16 residues. In DNA form, the CDR3 reads TGCGCCAGCAGTGAGTCCGGGACAGGGGCTGACACTGAAGCTTTCTTT. It codes for CASSESGTGADTEAFF.